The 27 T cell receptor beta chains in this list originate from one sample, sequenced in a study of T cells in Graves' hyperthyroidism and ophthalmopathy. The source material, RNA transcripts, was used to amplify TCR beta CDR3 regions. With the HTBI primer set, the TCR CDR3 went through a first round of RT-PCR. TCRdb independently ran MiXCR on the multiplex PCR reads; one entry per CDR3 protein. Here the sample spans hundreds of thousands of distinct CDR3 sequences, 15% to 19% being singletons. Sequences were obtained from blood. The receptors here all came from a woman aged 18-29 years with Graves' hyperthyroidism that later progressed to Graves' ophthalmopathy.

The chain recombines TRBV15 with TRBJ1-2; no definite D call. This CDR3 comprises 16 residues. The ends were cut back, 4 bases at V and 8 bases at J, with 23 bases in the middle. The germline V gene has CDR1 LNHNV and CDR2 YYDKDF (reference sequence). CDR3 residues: CATSTGQSGVLKGYTF. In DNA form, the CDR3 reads TGTGCCACCAGCACCGGGCAGTCTGGGGTCCTCAAGGGCTACACCTTC.

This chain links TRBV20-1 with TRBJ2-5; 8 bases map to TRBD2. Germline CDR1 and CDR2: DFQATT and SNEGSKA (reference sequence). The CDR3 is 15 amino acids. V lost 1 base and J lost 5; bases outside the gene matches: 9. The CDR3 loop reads CSARAAGGSGETQYF. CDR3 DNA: TGCAGTGCTAGAGCGGCGGGAGGTTCGGGGGAGACCCAGTACTTC.

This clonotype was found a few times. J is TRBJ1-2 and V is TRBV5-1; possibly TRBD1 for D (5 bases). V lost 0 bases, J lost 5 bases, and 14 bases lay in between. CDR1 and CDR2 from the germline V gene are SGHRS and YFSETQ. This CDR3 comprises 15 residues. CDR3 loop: CASSLARGGAYGYTF. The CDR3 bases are TGCGCCAGCAGCTTGGCCCGGGGGGGAGCGTATGGCTACACCTTC.

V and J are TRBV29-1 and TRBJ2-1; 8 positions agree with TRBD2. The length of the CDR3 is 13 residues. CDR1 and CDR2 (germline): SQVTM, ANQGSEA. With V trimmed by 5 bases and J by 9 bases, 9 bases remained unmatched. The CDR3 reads CSVLAGGWGEQFF. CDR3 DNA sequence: TGCAGCGTTCTCGCGGGGGGTTGGGGTGAGCAGTTCTTC.

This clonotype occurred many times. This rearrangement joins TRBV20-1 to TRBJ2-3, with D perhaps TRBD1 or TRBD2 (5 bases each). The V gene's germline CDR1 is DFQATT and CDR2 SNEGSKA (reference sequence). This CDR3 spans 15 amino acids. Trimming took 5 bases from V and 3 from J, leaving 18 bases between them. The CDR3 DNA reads TGCAGTGCTTGGAGTGGGACCTCGGGGACAGATACGCAGTATTTT. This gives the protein CSAWSGTSGTDTQYF.

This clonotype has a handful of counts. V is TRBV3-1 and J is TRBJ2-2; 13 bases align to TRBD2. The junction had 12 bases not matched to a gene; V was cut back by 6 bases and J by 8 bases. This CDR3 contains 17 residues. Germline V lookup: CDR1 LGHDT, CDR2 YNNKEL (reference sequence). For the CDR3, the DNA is TGTGCCAGCAGTATTGAAACTAGCGGGAGGGCCCTTGGGGAGCTGTTTTTT. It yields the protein CASSIETSGRALGELFF.

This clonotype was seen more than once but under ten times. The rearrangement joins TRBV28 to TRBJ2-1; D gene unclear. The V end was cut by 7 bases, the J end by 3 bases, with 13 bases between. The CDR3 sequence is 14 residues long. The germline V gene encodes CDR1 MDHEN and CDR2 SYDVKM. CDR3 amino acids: CASNPGLGYNEQFF. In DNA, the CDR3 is TGTGCCAGCAATCCGGGCCTAGGCTACAATGAGCAGTTCTTC.

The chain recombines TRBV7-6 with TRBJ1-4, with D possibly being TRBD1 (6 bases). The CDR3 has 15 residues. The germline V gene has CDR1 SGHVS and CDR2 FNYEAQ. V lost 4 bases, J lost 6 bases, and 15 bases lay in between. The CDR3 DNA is TGTGCCAGCAGCTCGCAAGGGGGGAGGGATGAAAAACTGTTTTTT. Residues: CASSSQGGRDEKLFF.

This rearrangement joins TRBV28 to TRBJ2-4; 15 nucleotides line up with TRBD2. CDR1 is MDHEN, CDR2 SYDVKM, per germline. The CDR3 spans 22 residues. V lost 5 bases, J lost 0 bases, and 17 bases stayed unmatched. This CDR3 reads CASSPNPGLAGGNFLAKNIQYF. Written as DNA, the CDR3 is TGTGCCAGCAGTCCCAACCCCGGACTAGCGGGAGGGAATTTCCTAGCCAAAAACATTCAGTACTTC.

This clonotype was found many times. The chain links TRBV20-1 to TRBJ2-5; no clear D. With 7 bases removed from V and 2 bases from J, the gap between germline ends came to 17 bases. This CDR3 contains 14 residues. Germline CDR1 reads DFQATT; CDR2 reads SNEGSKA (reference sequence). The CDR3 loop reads CSGTYVDEQETQYF. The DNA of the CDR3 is TGCAGTGGGACCTACGTCGATGAGCAAGAGACCCAGTACTTC.

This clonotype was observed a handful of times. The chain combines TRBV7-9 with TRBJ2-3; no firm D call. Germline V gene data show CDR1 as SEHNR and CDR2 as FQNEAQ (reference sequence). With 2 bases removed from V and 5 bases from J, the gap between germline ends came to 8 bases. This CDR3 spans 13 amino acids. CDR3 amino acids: CASSLPRRDTQYF. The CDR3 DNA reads TGTGCCAGCAGCTTACCCCGGAGAGATACGCAGTATTTT.

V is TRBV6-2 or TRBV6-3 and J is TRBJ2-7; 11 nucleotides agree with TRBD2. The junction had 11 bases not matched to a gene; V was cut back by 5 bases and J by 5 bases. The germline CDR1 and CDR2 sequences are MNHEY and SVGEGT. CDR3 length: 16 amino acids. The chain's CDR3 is CASSRPPGLAGDEQYF. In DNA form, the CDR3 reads TGTGCCAGCAGTCGCCCTCCAGGACTAGCGGGCGACGAGCAGTACTTC.

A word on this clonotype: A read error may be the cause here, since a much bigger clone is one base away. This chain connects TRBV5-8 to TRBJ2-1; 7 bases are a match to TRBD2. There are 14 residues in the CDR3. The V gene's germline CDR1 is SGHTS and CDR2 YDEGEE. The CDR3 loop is CASSPWGDYNGQFF. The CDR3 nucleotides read TGTGCCAGCAGCCCCTGGGGGGACTACAATGGGCAGTTCTTC.

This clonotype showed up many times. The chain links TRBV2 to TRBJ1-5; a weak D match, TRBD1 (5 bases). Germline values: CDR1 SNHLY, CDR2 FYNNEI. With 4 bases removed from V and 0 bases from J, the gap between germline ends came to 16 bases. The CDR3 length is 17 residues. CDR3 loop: CASSVQLGGNSNQPQHF. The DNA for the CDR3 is TGTGCCAGCAGTGTCCAGCTGGGGGGAAATAGCAATCAGCCCCAGCATTTT.

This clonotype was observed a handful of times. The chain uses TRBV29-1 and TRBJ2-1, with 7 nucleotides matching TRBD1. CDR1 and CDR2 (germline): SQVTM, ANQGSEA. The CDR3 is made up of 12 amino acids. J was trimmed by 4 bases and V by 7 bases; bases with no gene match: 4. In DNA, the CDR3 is TGCAGCGGCGTGGGACAGTACAATGAGCAGTTCTTC. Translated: CSGVGQYNEQFF.

The chain's CDR3 is CSARDRRQGMDQQFF. In DNA, the CDR3 is TGCAGTGCTAGAGATAGGAGACAGGGCATGGACCAGCAGTTCTTC. This chain connects TRBV20-1 to TRBJ2-1; 7 bases agree with TRBD1. CDR3 size: 15 residues. V dropped 0 bases and J dropped 11; count of bases not matched to a gene: 13. Germline CDR1 and CDR2: DFQATT and SNEGSKA (reference sequence).

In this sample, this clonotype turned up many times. The chain's CDR3 is CASSPPTSGISYEQYF. Here the CDR3 DNA reads TGTGCCAGCAGCCCCCCGACTAGCGGTATCTCCTACGAGCAGTACTTC. The chain is built from TRBV7-9 and TRBJ2-7; 9 bases agree with TRBD2. The CDR3 is made up of 16 amino acids. Germline trimming cut 5 bases from V and 0 bases from J; bases unmatched to any gene: 8. Germline values: CDR1 SEHNR, CDR2 FQNEAQ (reference sequence).

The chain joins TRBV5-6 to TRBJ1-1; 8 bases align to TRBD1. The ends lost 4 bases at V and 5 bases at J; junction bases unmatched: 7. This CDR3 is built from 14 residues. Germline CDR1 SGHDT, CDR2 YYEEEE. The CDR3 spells CASSVYRGDTEAFF. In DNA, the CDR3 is TGTGCCAGCAGCGTGTACAGGGGGGATACTGAAGCTTTCTTT.

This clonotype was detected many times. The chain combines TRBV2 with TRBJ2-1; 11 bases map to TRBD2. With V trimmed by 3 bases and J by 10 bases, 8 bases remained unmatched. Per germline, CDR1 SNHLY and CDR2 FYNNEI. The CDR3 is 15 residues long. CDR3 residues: CASSDGTSGSNEQFF. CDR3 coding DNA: TGTGCCAGCAGTGATGGTACTAGCGGGAGTAACGAGCAGTTCTTC.

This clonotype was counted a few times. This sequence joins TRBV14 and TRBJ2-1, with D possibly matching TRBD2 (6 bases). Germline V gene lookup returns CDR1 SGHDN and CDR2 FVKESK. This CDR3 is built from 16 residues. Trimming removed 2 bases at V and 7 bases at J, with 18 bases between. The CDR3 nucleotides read TGTGCCAGCAGCCAATTTAGGACTATTCATAAGAATGAGCAGTTCTTC. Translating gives CASSQFRTIHKNEQFF.

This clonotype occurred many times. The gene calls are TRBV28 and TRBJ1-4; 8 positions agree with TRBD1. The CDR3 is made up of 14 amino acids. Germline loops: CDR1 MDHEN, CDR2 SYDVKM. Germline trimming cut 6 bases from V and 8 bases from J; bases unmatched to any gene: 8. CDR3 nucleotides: TGTGCCAGCAGACGGACAGGGAGAGGCGAAAAACTGTTTTTT. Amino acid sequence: CASRRTGRGEKLFF.

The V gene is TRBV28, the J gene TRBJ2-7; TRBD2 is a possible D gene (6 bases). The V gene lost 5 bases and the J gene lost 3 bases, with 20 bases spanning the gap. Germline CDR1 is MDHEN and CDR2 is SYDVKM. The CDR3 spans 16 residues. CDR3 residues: CASSPIDAGINYEQYF. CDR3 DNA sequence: TGTGCCAGCAGTCCTATAGACGCGGGGATCAACTACGAGCAGTACTTC.

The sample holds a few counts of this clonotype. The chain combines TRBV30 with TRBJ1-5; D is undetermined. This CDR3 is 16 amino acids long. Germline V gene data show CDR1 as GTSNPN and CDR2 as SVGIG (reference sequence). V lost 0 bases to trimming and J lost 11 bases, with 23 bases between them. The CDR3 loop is CAWSVPETALVGTQHF. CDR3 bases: TGTGCCTGGAGTGTCCCCGAAACGGCTCTCGTAGGTACCCAGCATTTT.

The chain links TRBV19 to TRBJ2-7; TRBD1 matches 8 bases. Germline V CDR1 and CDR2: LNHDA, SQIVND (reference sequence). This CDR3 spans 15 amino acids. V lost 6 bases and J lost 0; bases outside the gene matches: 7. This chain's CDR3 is CASRLQGAASYEQYF. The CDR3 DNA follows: TGTGCCAGTAGGTTGCAGGGGGCGGCCTCCTACGAGCAGTACTTC.

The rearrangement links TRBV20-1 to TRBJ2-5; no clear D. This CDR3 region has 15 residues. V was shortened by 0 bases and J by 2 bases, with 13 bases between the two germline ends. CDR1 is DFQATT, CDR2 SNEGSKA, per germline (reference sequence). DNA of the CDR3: TGCAGTGCTAGAGATTTGTCAGACCATCAAGAGACCCAGTACTTC. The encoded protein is CSARDLSDHQETQYF.

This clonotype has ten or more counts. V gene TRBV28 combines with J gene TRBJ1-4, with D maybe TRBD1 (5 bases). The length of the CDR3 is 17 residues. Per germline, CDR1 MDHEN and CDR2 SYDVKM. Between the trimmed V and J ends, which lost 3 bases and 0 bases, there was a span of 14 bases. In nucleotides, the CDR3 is TGTGCCAGCAGTTTGGTGCCGGGACTTCCAACTAATGAAAAACTGTTTTTT. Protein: CASSLVPGLPTNEKLFF.

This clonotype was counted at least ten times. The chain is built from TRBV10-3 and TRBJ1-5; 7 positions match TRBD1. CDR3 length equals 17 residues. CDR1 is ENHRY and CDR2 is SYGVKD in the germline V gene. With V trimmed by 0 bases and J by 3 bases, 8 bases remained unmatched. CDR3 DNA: TGTGCCATCAGTGAGTCTAGGGGGCAGGGATACAATCAGCCCCAGCATTTT. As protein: CAISESRGQGYNQPQHF.